Sequencing of this TCR beta chain was carried out in a study of glioma-infiltrating T cells. Study-wide points: Gliomas, especially low-grade, showed above-expected tissue-blood divergence; non-neoplastic patients showed below. Signature shared blood CDR3 motifs were enriched in low-divergence and depleted in high-divergence patients.

CDR1 and CDR2 from the germline V gene are DFQATT and SNEGSKA (reference sequence). The CDR3 is made up of 19 amino acids. Using RNA template, CDR3s of TCR alpha and beta were amplified with iRepertoire arm-PCR. For one-step reverse transcription and amplification, roughly 85-450 ng of tissue mRNA or PBMC total RNA was used. TCRdb re-analysed the multiplex PCR reads in MiXCR, keeping a single row per CDR3 protein. The sample records 400,000 or so distinct CDR3 sequences, 41% being singletons. For this clonotype: Its antigen remains unidentified. A junction end diverges from the germline sequence, so it may reflect a read error.

This sequence joins TRBV20-1 and TRBJ1-6; the D gene is possibly TRBD1 (5 bases). The origin of this receptor is a human donor with low-grade glioma or glioblastoma, undergoing nonglioma brain surgery, or in good health (not recorded which). Sequenced input: glioma tissue, nonneoplastic brain tissue, or PBMCs (not recorded which). CDR3 coding DNA: TGCAGTCCTAGAGTAGGGGAAGTAACACTGAGCTCCTATAATTCACCCCTCCGCTTT. Its translation is CSPRVGEVTLSSYNSPLRF.